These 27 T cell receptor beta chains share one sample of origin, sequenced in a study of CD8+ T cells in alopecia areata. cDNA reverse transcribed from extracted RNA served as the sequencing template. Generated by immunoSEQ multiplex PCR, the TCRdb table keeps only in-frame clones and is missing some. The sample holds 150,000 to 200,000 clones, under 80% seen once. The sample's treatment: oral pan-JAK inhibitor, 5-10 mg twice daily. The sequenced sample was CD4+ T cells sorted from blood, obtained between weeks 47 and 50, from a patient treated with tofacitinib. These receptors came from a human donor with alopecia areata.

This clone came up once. The CDR3 sequence: CSVERRLATEAFF. The CDR3 DNA follows: TGCAGCGTGGAAAGGAGGTTGGCCACTGAAGCTTTCTTT. V usage is TRBV29-1 and J usage is TRBJ1-1; D is unresolved. With 6 bases removed from V and 4 bases from J, the gap between germline ends came to 15 bases. This CDR3 contains 13 residues. Germline V gene sequence: CDR1 SQVTM, CDR2 ANQGSEA.

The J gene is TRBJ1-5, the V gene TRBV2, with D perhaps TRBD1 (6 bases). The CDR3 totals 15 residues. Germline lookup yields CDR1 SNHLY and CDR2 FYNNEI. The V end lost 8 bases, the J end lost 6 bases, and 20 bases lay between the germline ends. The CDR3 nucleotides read TGTGCCAGCGGGGACACAGTTCCGGGGGGTCAGCCCCAGCATTTT. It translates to CASGDTVPGGQPQHF. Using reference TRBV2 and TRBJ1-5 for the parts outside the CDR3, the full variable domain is EPEVTQTPSHQVTQMGQEVILRCVPISNHLYFYWYRQILGQKVEFLVSFYNNEISEKSEIFDDQFSVERPDGSNFTLKIRSTKLEDSAMYFCASGDTVPGGQPQHFGDGTRLSIL.

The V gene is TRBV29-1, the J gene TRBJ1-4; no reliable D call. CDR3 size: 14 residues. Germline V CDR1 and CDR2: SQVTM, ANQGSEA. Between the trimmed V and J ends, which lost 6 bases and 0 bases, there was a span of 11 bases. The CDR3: CSVGYTSTNEKLFF. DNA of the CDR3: TGCAGCGTGGGCTACACCTCAACTAATGAAAAACTGTTTTTT.

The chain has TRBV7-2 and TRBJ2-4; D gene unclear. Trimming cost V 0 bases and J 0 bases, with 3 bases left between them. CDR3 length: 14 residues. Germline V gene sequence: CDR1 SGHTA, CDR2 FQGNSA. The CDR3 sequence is CASSLAQAKNIQYF. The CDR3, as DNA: TGTGCCAGCAGCTTAGCACAAGCCAAAAACATTCAGTACTTC.

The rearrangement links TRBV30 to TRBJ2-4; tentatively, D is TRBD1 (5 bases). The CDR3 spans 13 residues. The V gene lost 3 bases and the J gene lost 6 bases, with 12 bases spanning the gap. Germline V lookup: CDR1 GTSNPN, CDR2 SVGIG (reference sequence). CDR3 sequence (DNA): TGTGCCTGGAGCGCCCTAGGGGTAAACATTCAGTACTTC. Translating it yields CAWSALGVNIQYF.

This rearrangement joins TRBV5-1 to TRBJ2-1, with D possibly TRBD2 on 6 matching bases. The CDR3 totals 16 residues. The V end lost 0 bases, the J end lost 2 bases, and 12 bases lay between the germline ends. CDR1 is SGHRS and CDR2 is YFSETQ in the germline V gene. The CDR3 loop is CASSLGAGPAYNEQFF. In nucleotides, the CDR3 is TGCGCCAGCAGCTTGGGGGCGGGGCCGGCCTACAATGAGCAGTTCTTC.

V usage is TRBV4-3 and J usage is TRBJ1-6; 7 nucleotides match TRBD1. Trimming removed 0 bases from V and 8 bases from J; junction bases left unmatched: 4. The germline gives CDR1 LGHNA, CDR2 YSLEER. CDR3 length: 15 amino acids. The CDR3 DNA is TGCGCCAGCAGCCAAGAAAGGGACAGAGATTCACCCCTCCACTTT. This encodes CASSQERDRDSPLHF.

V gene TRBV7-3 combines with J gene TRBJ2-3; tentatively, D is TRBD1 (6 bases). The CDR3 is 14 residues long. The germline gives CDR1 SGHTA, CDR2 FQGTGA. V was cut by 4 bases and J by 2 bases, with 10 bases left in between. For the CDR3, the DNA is TGTGCCAGCAGCTCACAGGGTACCACAGATACGCAGTATTTT. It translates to CASSSQGTTDTQYF.

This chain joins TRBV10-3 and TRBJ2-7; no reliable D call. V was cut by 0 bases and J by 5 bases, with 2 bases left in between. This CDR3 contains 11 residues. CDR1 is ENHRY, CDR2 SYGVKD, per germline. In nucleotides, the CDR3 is TGTGCCATCAGTGAGTCGAACGAGCAGTACTTC. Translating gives CAISESNEQYF.

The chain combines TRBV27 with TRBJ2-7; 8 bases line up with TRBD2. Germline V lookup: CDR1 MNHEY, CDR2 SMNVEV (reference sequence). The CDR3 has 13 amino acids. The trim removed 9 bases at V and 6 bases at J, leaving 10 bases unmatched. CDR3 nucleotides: TGTGCCAGTTGGACTAGCCGCGGGAGCGAGCAGTACTTC. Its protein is CASWTSRGSEQYF.

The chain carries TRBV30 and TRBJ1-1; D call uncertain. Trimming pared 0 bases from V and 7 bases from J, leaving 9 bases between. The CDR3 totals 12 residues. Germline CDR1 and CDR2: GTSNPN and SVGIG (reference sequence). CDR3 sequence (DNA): TGTGCCTGGAGTGTGATGGATATTGAAGCTTTCTTT. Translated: CAWSVMDIEAFF. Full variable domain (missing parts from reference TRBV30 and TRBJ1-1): SQTIHQWPATLVQPVGSPLSLECTVEGTSNPNLYWYRQAAGRGLQLLFYSVGIGQISSEVPQNLSASRPQDRQFILSSKKLLLSDSGFYLCAWSVMDIEAFFGQGTRLTVV.

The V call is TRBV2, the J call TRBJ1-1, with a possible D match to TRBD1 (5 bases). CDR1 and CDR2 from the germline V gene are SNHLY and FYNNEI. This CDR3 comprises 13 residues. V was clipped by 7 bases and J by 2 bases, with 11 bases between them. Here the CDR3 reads CASTTEINTEAFF. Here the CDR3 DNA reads TGTGCCAGCACGACAGAGATTAACACTGAAGCTTTCTTT.

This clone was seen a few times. The CDR3 sequence: CSVEDLGGPQHF. The CDR3 region has the DNA TGCAGCGTTGAAGATCTCGGCGGGCCCCAGCATTTT. V and J are TRBV29-1 and TRBJ1-5; no definite D call. V was trimmed by 0 bases and J by 9 bases, leaving 9 bases between them. The germline V gene has CDR1 SQVTM and CDR2 ANQGSEA. The CDR3 consists of 12 residues.

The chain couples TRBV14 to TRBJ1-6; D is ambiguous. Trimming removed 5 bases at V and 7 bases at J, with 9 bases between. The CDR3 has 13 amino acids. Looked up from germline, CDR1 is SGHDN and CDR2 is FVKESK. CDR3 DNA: TGTGCCAGCAGCACCAAACCCAATTCACCCCTCCACTTT. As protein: CASSTKPNSPLHF.

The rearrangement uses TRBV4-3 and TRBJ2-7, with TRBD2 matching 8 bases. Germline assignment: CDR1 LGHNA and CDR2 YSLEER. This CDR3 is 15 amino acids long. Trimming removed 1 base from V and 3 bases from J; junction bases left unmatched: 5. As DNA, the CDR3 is TGCGCCAGCAGCCAAGGGGGTAGCGGGGTCTACGAGCAGTACTTC. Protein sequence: CASSQGGSGVYEQYF.

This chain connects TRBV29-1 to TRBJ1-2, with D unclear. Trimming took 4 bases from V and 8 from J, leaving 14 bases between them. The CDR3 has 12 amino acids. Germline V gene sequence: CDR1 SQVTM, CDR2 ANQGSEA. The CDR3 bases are TGCAGCGTTGGGAAGGAGACGGAGGGCTACACCTTC. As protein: CSVGKETEGYTF.

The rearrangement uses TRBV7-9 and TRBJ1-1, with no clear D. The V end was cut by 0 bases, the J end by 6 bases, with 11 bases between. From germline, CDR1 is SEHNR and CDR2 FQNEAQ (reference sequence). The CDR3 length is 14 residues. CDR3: CASSLAREVAEAFF. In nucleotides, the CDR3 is TGTGCCAGCAGCTTAGCGCGGGAAGTAGCTGAAGCTTTCTTT.

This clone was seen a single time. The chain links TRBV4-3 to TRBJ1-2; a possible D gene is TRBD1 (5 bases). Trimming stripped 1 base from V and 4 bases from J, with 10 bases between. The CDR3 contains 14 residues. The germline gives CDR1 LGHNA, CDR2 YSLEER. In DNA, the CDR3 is TGCGCCAGCAGCCAAGGCCGGGACCGCTATGGCTACACCTTC. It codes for CASSQGRDRYGYTF.

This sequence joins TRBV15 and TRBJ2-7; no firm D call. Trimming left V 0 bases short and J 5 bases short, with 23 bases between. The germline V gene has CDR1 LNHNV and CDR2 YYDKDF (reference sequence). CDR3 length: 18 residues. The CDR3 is CATSRDRPGRGIMDEQYF. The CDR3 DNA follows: TGTGCCACCAGCAGAGACCGACCGGGTCGCGGAATTATGGACGAGCAGTACTTC.

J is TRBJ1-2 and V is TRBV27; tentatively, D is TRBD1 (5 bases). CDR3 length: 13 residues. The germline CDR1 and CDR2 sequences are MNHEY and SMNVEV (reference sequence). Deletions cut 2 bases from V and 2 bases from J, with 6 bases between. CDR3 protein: CASSLAGNYGYTF. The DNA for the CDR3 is TGTGCCAGCAGTTTAGCAGGGAACTATGGCTACACCTTC.

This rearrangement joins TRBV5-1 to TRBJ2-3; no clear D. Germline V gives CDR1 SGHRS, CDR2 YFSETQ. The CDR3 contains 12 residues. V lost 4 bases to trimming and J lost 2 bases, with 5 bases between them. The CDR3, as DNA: TGCGCCAGCAGCGGAAACACAGATACGCAGTATTTT. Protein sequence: CASSGNTDTQYF.

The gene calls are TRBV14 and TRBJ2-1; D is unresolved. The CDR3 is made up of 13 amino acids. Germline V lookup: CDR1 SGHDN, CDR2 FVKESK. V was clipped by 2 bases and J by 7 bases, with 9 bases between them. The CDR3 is CASSQLDPNEQFF. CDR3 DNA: TGTGCCAGCAGCCAACTGGACCCTAATGAGCAGTTCTTC. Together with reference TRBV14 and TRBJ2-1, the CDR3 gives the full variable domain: EAGVTQFPSHSVIEKGQTVTLRCDPISGHDNLYWYRRVMGKEIKFLLHFVKESKQDESGMPNNRFLAERTGGTYSTLKVQPAELEDSGVYFCASSQLDPNEQFFGPGTRLTVL.

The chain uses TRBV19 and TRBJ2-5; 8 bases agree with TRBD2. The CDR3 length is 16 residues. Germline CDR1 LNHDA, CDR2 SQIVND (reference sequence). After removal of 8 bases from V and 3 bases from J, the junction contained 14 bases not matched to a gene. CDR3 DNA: TGTGCCAGTGCTGCGTTAGCGGGGATGGGTGAAGAGACCCAGTACTTC. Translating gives CASAALAGMGEETQYF.

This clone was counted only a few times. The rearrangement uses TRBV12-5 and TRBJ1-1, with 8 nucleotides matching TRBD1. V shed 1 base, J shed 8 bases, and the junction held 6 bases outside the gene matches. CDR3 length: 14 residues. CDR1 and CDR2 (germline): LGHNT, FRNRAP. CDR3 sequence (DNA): TGTGCTAGTGGTTTGGGGCAGGGGGCGCGGGAAGCTTTCTTT. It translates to CASGLGQGAREAFF.

CDR3 nucleotides: TGTGCCAGCCAGATTTCCGGGACAGGGAAGTCCCGCGAGCAGTACTTC. Encoded protein: CASQISGTGKSREQYF. This chain connects TRBV2 to TRBJ2-7; the match to TRBD1 covers 9 bases. The CDR3 consists of 16 residues. The germline V gene encodes CDR1 SNHLY and CDR2 FYNNEI. J lost 6 bases, V lost 8 bases, and 17 bases had no gene match.

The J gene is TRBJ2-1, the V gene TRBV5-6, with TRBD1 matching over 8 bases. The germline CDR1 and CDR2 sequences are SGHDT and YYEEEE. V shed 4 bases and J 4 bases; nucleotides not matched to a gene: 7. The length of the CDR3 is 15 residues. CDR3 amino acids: CASSTGTGPYNEQFF. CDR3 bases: TGTGCCAGCAGCACGGGGACAGGCCCGTACAATGAGCAGTTCTTC.

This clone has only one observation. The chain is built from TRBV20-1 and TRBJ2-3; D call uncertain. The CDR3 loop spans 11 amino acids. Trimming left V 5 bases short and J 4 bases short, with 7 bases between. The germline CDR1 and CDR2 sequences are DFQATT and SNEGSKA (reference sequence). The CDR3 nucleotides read TGCAGTGCTCGGCAGTCAGATACGCAGTATTTT. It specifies CSARQSDTQYF.